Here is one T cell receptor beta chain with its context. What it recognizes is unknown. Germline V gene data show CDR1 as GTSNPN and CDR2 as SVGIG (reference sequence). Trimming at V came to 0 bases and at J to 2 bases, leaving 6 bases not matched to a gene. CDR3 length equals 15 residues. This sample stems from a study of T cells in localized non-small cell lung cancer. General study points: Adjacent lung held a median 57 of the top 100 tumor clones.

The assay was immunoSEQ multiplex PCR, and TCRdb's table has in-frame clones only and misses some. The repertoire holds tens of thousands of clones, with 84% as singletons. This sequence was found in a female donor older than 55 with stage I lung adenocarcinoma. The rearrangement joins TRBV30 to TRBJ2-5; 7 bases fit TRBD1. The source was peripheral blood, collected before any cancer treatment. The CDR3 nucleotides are TGTGCCTGGAGTGTAGGAACAGGGGTTCAAGAGACCCAGTACTTC. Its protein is CAWSVGTGVQETQYF. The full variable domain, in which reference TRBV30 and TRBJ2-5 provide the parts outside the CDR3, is SQTIHQWPATLVQPVGSPLSLECTVEGTSNPNLYWYRQAAGRGLQLLFYSVGIGQISSEVPQNLSASRPQDRQFILSSKKLLLSDSGFYLCAWSVGTGVQETQYFGPGTRLLVL.